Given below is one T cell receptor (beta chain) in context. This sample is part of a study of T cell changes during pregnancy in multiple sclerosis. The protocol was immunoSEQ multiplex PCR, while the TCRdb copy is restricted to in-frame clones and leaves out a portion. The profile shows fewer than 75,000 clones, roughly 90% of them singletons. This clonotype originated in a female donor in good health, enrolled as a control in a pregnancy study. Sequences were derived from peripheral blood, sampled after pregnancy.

In nucleotides, the CDR3 is TGTGCCTGGAGTCAGGACAGGGCTAGGGAGCTGTTTTTT. Residues: CAWSQDRARELFF. The chain is built from TRBV30 and TRBJ2-2, with 8 bases that match TRBD1. Trimming took 2 bases from V and 9 from J; bases not matched to a gene: 5. The CDR3 totals 13 residues. Looked up from germline, CDR1 is GTSNPN and CDR2 is SVGIG (reference sequence). The full variable domain, rest sourced from reference TRBV30 and TRBJ2-2, is SQTIHQWPATLVQPVGSPLSLECTVEGTSNPNLYWYRQAAGRGLQLLFYSVGIGQISSEVPQNLSASRPQDRQFILSSKKLLLSDSGFYLCAWSQDRARELFFGEGSRLTVL.